The clone carrying this T cell receptor (beta chain) was seen a handful of times. The antigen is undetermined. The sequenced template was cDNA made from the entire isolated RNA. Produced via immunoSEQ multiplex PCR; TCRdb's table is partial and in-frame only. The table lists fewer than 250,000 clones, over 8.5% of them singletons. Via the markers CD45RO/CCR7/CD25/CD127/CD95/CD27, stem cell-like memory, regulatory, central memory and naive CD4+ cells were sorted. This specimen belongs to a study of beta chain features in type 1 diabetes. Findings and caveats of the study: In the patient group, naive, central memory and Treg TCRB repertoires seemed more alike than in the healthy donor group.

The sequence derives from a woman between 18 and 30 years old in good health. Sequences were obtained from naive CD4+ T cells from blood.

CDR3 coding DNA: TGTGCCAGCAGCTTGACAGGGTTCTACGAGCAGTACTTC. Translating it yields CASSLTGFYEQYF. The rearrangement joins TRBV7-2 to TRBJ2-7; TRBD1 agrees at 7 bases. The CDR3 runs 13 residues. The germline V gene encodes CDR1 SGHTA and CDR2 FQGNSA. V lost 3 bases to trimming and J lost 3 bases; unmatched junction nucleotides: 2.